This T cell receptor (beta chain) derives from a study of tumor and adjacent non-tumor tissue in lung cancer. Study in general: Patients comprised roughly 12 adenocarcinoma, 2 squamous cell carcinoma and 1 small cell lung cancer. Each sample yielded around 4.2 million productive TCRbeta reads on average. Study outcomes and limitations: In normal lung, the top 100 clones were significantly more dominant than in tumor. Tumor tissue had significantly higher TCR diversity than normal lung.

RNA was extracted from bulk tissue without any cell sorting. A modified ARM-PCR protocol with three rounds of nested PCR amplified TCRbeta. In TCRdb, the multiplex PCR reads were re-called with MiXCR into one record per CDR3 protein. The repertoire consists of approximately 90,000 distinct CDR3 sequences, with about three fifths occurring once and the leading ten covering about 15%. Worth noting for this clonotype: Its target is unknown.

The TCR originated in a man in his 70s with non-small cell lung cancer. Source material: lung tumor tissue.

CDR3: CASSSRGNYGYTF. CDR3 DNA: TGTGCCAGCAGTTCGCGGGGTAACTATGGCTACACCTTC. This chain joins TRBV27 and TRBJ1-2; D is uncertain. The V end lost 4 bases, the J end lost 1 base, and 7 bases lay between the germline ends. Germline V gives CDR1 MNHEY, CDR2 SMNVEV (reference sequence). The CDR3 loop spans 13 amino acids.